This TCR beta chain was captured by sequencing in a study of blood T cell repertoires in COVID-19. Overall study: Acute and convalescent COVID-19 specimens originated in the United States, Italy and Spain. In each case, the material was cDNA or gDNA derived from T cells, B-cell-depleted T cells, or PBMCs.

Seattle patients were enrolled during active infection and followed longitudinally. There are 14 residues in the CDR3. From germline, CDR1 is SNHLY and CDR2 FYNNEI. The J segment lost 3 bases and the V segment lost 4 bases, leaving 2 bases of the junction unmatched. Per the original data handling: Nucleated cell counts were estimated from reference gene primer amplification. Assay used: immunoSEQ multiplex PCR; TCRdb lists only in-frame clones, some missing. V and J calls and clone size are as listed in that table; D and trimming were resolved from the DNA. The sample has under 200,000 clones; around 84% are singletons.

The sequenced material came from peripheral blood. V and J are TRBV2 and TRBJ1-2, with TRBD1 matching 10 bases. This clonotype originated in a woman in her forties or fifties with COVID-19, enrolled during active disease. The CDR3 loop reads CASSGQGADYGYTF. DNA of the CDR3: TGTGCCAGCAGTGGACAGGGGGCTGACTATGGCTACACCTTC.